The 29 T cell receptor beta chains reported below all come from one sample, sequenced in a study of CD8+ T cells in alopecia areata. Extracted RNA was reverse transcribed into cDNA, the sequencing template. Data came from immunoSEQ multiplex PCR; TCRdb stores just in-frame clones and leaves some out. The data show about 130,000 clones, about three fifths seen once. Material: CD4+ T cells sorted from blood, obtained at week 0. Receptors originate from a human donor with alopecia areata.

This clone turned up a few times. The chain joins TRBV23-1 to TRBJ1-3; D uncertain. Being an ORF, TRBV23-1 has a function that is uncertain. V dropped 11 bases and J dropped 4 bases, with 9 bases sitting between them. This CDR3 contains 11 residues. The CDR3 protein is CARPSGNTIYF. CDR3 nucleotide sequence: TGCGCCCGCCCTTCCGGAAACACCATATATTTT.

The chain links TRBV5-1 to TRBJ1-2; the match to TRBD1 covers 7 bases. Germline CDR1 is SGHRS and CDR2 is YFSETQ. Trimming took 3 bases from V and 4 from J; bases not matched to a gene: 9. The CDR3 spans 15 residues. The CDR3 sequence is CASSSQGLGSYGYTF. The CDR3 DNA follows: TGCGCCAGCAGCTCACAGGGGTTGGGGTCCTATGGCTACACCTTC.

In regard to this clone: The junction departs from the called germline gene at one end, perhaps through a read error. The chain couples TRBV4-2 to TRBJ2-5, with 7 bases that match TRBD2. CDR1 and CDR2 (germline): LGHNA, YNFKEQ. The CDR3 runs to 18 residues. The CDR3 DNA reads TGTGCCAGCACCCAAGGTCTCTCCGGCGGGGGACTCCAAGAGACCCAGTACTTC. Encoded protein: CASTQGLSGGGLQETQYF.

The chain uses TRBV29-1 and TRBJ1-1; D uncertain. Between the trimmed V and J ends, which lost 6 bases and 4 bases, there was a span of 27 bases. The CDR3 totals 17 residues. Germline values: CDR1 SQVTM, CDR2 ANQGSEA. DNA for the CDR3: TGCAGCGTCGGCGGGCGAGTTGGGGTTGGGGTTAGCACTGAAGCTTTCTTT. This translates into CSVGGRVGVGVSTEAFF. The full variable domain, completed using reference TRBV29-1 and TRBJ1-1, is SAVISQKPSRDICQRGTSLTIQCQVDSQVTMMFWYRQQPGQSLTLIATANQGSEATYESGFVIDKFPISRPNLTFSTLTVSNMSPEDSSIYLCSVGGRVGVGVSTEAFFGQGTRLTVV.

V and J are TRBV2 and TRBJ2-5, with 8 bases fitting TRBD2. V lost 9 bases, J lost 4 bases, and 4 bases stayed unmatched. The CDR3 contains 12 residues. Germline V gene lookup returns CDR1 SNHLY and CDR2 FYNNEI. This CDR3 is CARTSAGETQYF. CDR3 nucleotides: TGTGCCAGGACTAGCGCTGGAGAGACCCAGTACTTC. The full variable domain, in which reference TRBV2 and TRBJ2-5 provide the parts outside the CDR3, is EPEVTQTPSHQVTQMGQEVILRCVPISNHLYFYWYRQILGQKVEFLVSFYNNEISEKSEIFDDQFSVERPDGSNFTLKIRSTKLEDSAMYFCARTSAGETQYFGPGTRLLVL.

This chain links TRBV5-1 with TRBJ2-5; TRBD1 matches at 10 bases. V lost 4 bases and J lost 3; bases outside the gene matches: 6. Germline V gene lookup returns CDR1 SGHRS and CDR2 YFSETQ. This CDR3 contains 15 residues. This CDR3 reads CASSPTGTGEETQYF. CDR3 nucleotides: TGCGCCAGCAGCCCCACCGGGACAGGGGAAGAGACCCAGTACTTC.

This clone came up a few times. J is TRBJ2-7 and V is TRBV6-5, with D possibly matching TRBD2 (6 bases). CDR3 length: 13 amino acids. CDR1 is MNHEY, CDR2 SVGAGI, per germline. Between the trimmed V and J ends, which lost 8 bases and 2 bases, there was a span of 13 bases. CDR3 loop: CASVTGETYEQYF. The CDR3 DNA reads as TGTGCCAGCGTGACGGGGGAGACCTACGAGCAGTACTTC.

The V call is TRBV29-1, the J call TRBJ1-5; D uncertain. With 7 bases removed from V and 4 bases from J, the gap between germline ends came to 11 bases. Per germline, CDR1 SQVTM and CDR2 ANQGSEA. This CDR3 is built from 12 residues. For the CDR3, the DNA is TGCAGCGCCCTGGACCCTAATCAGCCCCAGCATTTT. Encoded protein: CSALDPNQPQHF.

This chain uses TRBV29-1 with TRBJ1-5; D uncertain. Germline V gene data show CDR1 as SQVTM and CDR2 as ANQGSEA. This CDR3 contains 14 residues. The V gene lost 7 bases and the J gene lost 2 bases, with 15 bases spanning the gap. The CDR3 DNA sequence: TGCAGCGCCTTAGTTACTAGTGGCAATCAGCCCCAGCATTTT. Its protein is CSALVTSGNQPQHF.

The V call is TRBV29-1, the J call TRBJ2-5, with D unclear. This CDR3 contains 12 residues. V lost 6 bases to trimming and J lost 6 bases, with 14 bases between them. Germline CDR1 reads SQVTM; CDR2 reads ANQGSEA. The CDR3 here is CSVSHSIQTQYF. The CDR3 region has the DNA TGCAGCGTCAGTCACAGCATTCAGACCCAGTACTTC.

The rearrangement links TRBV18 to TRBJ1-6; maybe TRBD1 (6 bases). The CDR3 runs to 12 residues. Germline-derived CDR1 and CDR2 are KGHSH and LQKENI. V was shortened by 8 bases and J by 10 bases, with 12 bases between the two germline ends. DNA for the CDR3: TGTGCCAGCACGCAGGGACAATCACCCCTCCACTTT. Protein product: CASTQGQSPLHF.

The V and J genes are TRBV9 and TRBJ1-1; a weak D match, TRBD1 (5 bases). This CDR3 spans 16 amino acids. Germline lookup yields CDR1 SGDLS and CDR2 YYNGEE. V was clipped by 4 bases and J by 2 bases, with 18 bases between them. CDR3 nucleotides: TGTGCCAGCAGCCCACTTACCGGGACGGCCAACACTGAAGCTTTCTTT. Encoded protein: CASSPLTGTANTEAFF.

The V call is TRBV19, the J call TRBJ1-2; D perhaps matches TRBD1 (5 bases). This CDR3 is 14 amino acids long. V shed 5 bases and J shed 2 bases, with 12 bases lying between them. From germline, CDR1 is LNHDA and CDR2 SQIVND (reference sequence). In DNA form, the CDR3 reads TGTGCCAGTAGTGCGGCAGGGTCAAACTATGGCTACACCTTC. This translates into CASSAAGSNYGYTF.

This clone was counted between two and nine times. This rearrangement joins TRBV4-3 to TRBJ1-5; D gene unclear. The germline CDR1 and CDR2 sequences are LGHNA and YSLEER. The CDR3 extends over 15 amino acids. V lost 0 bases and J 2 bases, leaving 8 bases between the germline ends. CDR3 residues: CASSQEIVGNQPQHF. CDR3 nucleotides: TGCGCCAGCAGCCAAGAGATAGTAGGCAATCAGCCCCAGCATTTT.

In its sample, this clone was seen a few times. This chain uses TRBV29-1 with TRBJ2-3; D is unclear. The CDR3 length is 14 residues. The V and J ends lost 6 bases and 6 bases respectively, with 19 bases between them. Germline V gene sequence: CDR1 SQVTM, CDR2 ANQGSEA. In nucleotides, the CDR3 is TGCAGCGTCCTGTGGACGGGTAGCCCGGATACGCAGTATTTT. Translation gives CSVLWTGSPDTQYF.

V usage is TRBV5-1 and J usage is TRBJ1-1; 10 bases are a match to TRBD1. This CDR3 has 16 residues. From germline, CDR1 is SGHRS and CDR2 YFSETQ. V lost 2 bases, J lost 4 bases, and 8 bases stayed unmatched. The CDR3 bases are TGCGCCAGCAGCTTAGGAGACAGGGGGCGGGTCACTGAAGCTTTCTTT. It translates to CASSLGDRGRVTEAFF.

The sample holds one count of this clone. This rearrangement joins TRBV29-1 to TRBJ2-2, with unresolved D. Germline-derived CDR1 and CDR2 are SQVTM and ANQGSEA. This CDR3 is built from 11 residues. Trimming took 4 bases from V and 6 from J, leaving 6 bases between them. CDR3 bases: TGCAGCGTTGGAAGGGCCGGGGAGCTGTTTTTT. Its protein product is CSVGRAGELFF.

The chain links TRBV7-9 to TRBJ2-7, with unresolved D. Germline-derived CDR1 and CDR2 are SEHNR and FQNEAQ (reference sequence). The CDR3 consists of 12 residues. Trimming removed 1 base at V and 2 bases at J, with 3 bases between. CDR3 loop: CASSLGAYEQYF. CDR3 nucleotides: TGTGCCAGCAGCTTAGGGGCCTACGAGCAGTACTTC. Variable domain in full (rest from reference TRBV7-9 and TRBJ2-7): DTGVSQNPRHKITKRGQNVTFRCDPISEHNRLYWYRQTLGQGPEFLTYFQNEAQLEKSRLLSDRFSAERPKGSFSTLEIQRTEQGDSAMYLCASSLGAYEQYFGPGTRLTVT.

This chain links TRBV5-8 with TRBJ1-5; D remains unclear. This CDR3 is built from 18 residues. Trimming cost V 0 bases and J 0 bases, with 16 bases left between them. Per the germline V gene, CDR1 is SGHTS and CDR2 is YDEGEE. The CDR3 sequence: CASSLGRVHGYSNQPQHF. The CDR3 nucleotides read TGTGCCAGCAGCTTGGGGAGGGTACACGGATATAGCAATCAGCCCCAGCATTTT.

A few counts support this clone. The rearrangement links TRBV19 to TRBJ2-1; a possible D gene is TRBD1 (6 bases). Deletions cut 3 bases from V and 10 bases from J, with 16 bases between. Germline CDR1 and CDR2: LNHDA and SQIVND (reference sequence). The CDR3 length is 14 residues. The DNA for the CDR3 is TGTGCCAGTAGTATCCGGGTTTACCAGGGGGAGCAGTTCTTC. Translation gives CASSIRVYQGEQFF.

The chain joins TRBV10-3 to TRBJ2-3, with D unclear. Germline values: CDR1 ENHRY, CDR2 SYGVKD. The CDR3 totals 15 residues. V was clipped by 6 bases and J by 2 bases, with 15 bases between them. The CDR3 here is CAISPSSGNTDTQYF. CDR3 sequence (DNA): TGTGCCATCAGCCCGAGTAGTGGAAACACAGATACGCAGTATTTT.

The rearrangement joins TRBV5-1 to TRBJ2-1; 12 bases fit TRBD1. The CDR3 extends over 17 amino acids. Looked up from germline, CDR1 is SGHRS and CDR2 is YFSETQ. V lost 1 base and J lost 6; bases outside the gene matches: 8. The CDR3 DNA is TGCGCCAGCAGCTTGTATTTGGGACAGGGGGCGGCCAATGAGCAGTTCTTC. This sequence encodes CASSLYLGQGAANEQFF.

The chain employs TRBV19 and TRBJ2-3, with 10 bases matching TRBD2. CDR1 is LNHDA, CDR2 SQIVND, per germline (reference sequence). Losses at the gene ends were 5 bases for V and 4 bases for J; bases not matched to a gene: 6. The CDR3 covers 15 residues. The CDR3 DNA reads as TGTGCCAGTAGTGGACGAGCGGGGGGGTCAGATACGCAGTATTTT. Translating it yields CASSGRAGGSDTQYF.

V is TRBV18 and J is TRBJ2-7; D gene ambiguous. Germline-derived CDR1 and CDR2 are KGHSH and LQKENI. V shed 3 bases and J shed 7 bases, with 10 bases lying between them. The CDR3 length is 12 residues. The CDR3 DNA sequence: TGTGCCAGCTCACCCCCGGTGGGAGAGCAGTACTTC. Translating gives CASSPPVGEQYF.

The chain uses TRBV18 and TRBJ2-1; 10 bases align to TRBD1. Germline V CDR1 and CDR2: KGHSH, LQKENI. The CDR3 sequence is 15 residues long. Trimming at V came to 5 bases and at J to 7 bases, leaving 8 bases not matched to a gene. This CDR3 is CASSSGQGSVNEQFF. DNA of the CDR3: TGTGCCAGCTCATCGGGACAGGGGTCTGTGAATGAGCAGTTCTTC.

This clone was picked up a small number of times. The V gene is TRBV18, the J gene TRBJ2-2, with D possibly being TRBD1 (5 bases). Germline V gives CDR1 KGHSH, CDR2 LQKENI. Trimming removed 3 bases from V and 1 base from J, with 6 bases in between. This CDR3 spans 14 amino acids. The CDR3 is CASSPGQNTGELFF. In DNA, the CDR3 is TGTGCCAGCTCACCCGGACAGAACACCGGGGAGCTGTTTTTT.

The chain has TRBV2 and TRBJ1-4, with D perhaps matching TRBD1 (5 bases). The CDR3 covers 14 residues. The V end was cut by 11 bases, the J end by 2 bases, with 15 bases between. Germline loops: CDR1 SNHLY, CDR2 FYNNEI. Written as DNA, the CDR3 is TGTGCCCAAAAAAGCAACAGGACTAATGAAAAACTGTTTTTT. This codes for CAQKSNRTNEKLFF.

This chain links TRBV6-5 with TRBJ1-5, with TRBD1 as a possible D gene (6 bases). CDR1 is MNHEY, CDR2 SVGAGI, per germline. The ends were cut back, 2 bases at V and 9 bases at J, with 20 bases in the middle. This CDR3 region has 16 residues. The CDR3 spells CASSYGVQGSDSPQHF. The CDR3 DNA reads TGTGCCAGCAGTTACGGGGTCCAGGGGTCAGATTCGCCCCAGCATTTT.

The rearrangement uses TRBV7-6 and TRBJ1-4; a weak D match, TRBD1 (6 bases). This CDR3 contains 14 residues. CDR1 and CDR2 from the germline V gene are SGHVS and FNYEAQ. Trimming removed 6 bases from V and 6 bases from J, with 14 bases in between. The CDR3 protein is CASSIGGRDEKLFF. CDR3 bases: TGTGCCAGCAGTATAGGGGGAAGGGATGAAAAACTGTTTTTT.